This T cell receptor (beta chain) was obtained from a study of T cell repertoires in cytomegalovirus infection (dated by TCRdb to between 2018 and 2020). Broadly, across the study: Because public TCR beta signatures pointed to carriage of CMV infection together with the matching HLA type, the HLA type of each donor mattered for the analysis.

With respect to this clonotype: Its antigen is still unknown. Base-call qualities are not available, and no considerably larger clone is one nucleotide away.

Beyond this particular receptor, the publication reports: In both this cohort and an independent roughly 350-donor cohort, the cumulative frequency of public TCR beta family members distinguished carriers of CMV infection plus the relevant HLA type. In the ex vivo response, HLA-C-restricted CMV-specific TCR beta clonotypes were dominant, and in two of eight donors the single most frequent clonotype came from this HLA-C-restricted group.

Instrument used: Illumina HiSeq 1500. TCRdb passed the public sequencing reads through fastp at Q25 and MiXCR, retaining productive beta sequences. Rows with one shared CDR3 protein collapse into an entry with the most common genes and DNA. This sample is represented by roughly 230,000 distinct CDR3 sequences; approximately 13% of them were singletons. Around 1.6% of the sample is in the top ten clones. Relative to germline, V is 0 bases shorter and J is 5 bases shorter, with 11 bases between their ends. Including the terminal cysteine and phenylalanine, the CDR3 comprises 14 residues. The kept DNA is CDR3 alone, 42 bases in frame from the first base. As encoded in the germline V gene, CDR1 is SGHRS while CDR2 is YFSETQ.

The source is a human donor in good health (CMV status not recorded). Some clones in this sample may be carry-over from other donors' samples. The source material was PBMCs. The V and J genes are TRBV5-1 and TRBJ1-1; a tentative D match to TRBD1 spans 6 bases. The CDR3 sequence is CASSLEGTGTEAFF. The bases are TGCGCCAGCAGCTTGGAGGGCACAGGGACTGAAGCTTTCTTT. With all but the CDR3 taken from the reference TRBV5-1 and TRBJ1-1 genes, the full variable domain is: KAGVTQTPRYLIKTRGQQVTLSCSPISGHRSVSWYQQTPGQGLQFLFEYFSETQRNKGNFPGRFSGRQFSNSRSEMNVSTLELGDSALYLCASSLEGTGTEAFFGQGTRLTVV.